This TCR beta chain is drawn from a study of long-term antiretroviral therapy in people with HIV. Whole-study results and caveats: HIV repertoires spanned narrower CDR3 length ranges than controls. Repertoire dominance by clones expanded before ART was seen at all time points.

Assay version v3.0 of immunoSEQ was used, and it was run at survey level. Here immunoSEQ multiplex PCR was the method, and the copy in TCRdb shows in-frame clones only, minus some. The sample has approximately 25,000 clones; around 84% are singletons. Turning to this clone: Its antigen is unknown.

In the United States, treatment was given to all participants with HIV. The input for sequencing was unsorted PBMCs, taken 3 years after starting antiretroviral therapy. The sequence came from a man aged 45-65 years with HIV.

CDR3 in DNA: TGTGCCAGCAGCTACTCCGGTCACTTGAACACTGAAGCTTTCTTT. It yields the protein CASSYSGHLNTEAFF. The J gene is TRBJ1-1, the V gene TRBV7-2, with unresolved D. The CDR3 runs to 15 residues. Trimming left V 4 bases short and J 0 bases short, with 12 bases between. Germline V gene data show CDR1 as SGHTA and CDR2 as FQGNSA.